Presented here are 3 T cell receptor beta chains from one specimen sequenced in a study of OX40 agonist ivuxolimab in advanced cancers. Repertoires were generated with immunoSEQ multiplex PCR, while TCRdb's copy carries only in-frame clones and drops some. The sample has 90,000 to 100,000 clones, about 79% seen once. The specimen comprised CD4+ or CD8+ T cells sorted from blood, sampled in a trial of the OX40 agonist ivuxolimab. The receptors here all came from an adult with an advanced solid tumor such as melanoma, head and neck, liver or kidney cancer.

J is TRBJ1-1 and V is TRBV19; D unclear. The CDR3 sequence is 15 residues long. Trimming removed 1 base at V and 3 bases at J, with 12 bases between. CDR1 is LNHDA, CDR2 SQIVND, per germline (reference sequence). CDR3 sequence: CASSIVGTPDTEAFF. CDR3 in DNA: TGTGCCAGTAGTATAGTGGGAACACCCGACACTGAAGCTTTCTTT. The entire variable domain, with the rest obtained from reference TRBV19 and TRBJ1-1, is as follows: DGGITQSPKYLFRKEGQNVTLSCEQNLNHDAMYWYRQDPGQGLRLIYYSQIVNDFQKGDIAEGYSVSREKKESFPLTVTSAQKNPTAFYLCASSIVGTPDTEAFFGQGTRLTVV.

The CDR3 DNA sequence: TGTGCCAGCAGTTACAGGGGGATAGGCTATGGCTACACCTTC. It translates to CASSYRGIGYGYTF. The chain joins TRBV6-5 to TRBJ1-2, with a weak D call TRBD1 (6 bases). CDR1 is MNHEY, CDR2 SVGAGI, per germline. The V end was cut by 2 bases, the J end by 4 bases, with 11 bases between. This CDR3 contains 14 residues.

CDR3 coding DNA: TGTGCCAGCAAAGGGCAGGGGATCCGCTCCTACGAGCAGTACTTC. It translates to CASKGQGIRSYEQYF. This chain joins TRBV28 and TRBJ2-7; TRBD1 is a possible D gene (6 bases). This CDR3 is built from 15 residues. The germline CDR1 and CDR2 sequences are MDHEN and SYDVKM. Trimming stripped 7 bases from V and 0 bases from J, with 16 bases between.